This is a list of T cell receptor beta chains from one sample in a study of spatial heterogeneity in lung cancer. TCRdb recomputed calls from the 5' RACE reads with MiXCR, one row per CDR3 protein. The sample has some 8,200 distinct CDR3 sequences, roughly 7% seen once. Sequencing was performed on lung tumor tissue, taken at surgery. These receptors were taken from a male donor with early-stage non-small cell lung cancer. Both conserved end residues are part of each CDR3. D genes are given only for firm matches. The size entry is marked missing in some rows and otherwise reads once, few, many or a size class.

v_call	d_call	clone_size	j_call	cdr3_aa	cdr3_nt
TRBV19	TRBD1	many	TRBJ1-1	CASSSPGGTGETFF	TGTGCCAGTAGTTCCCCTGGGGGGACAGGAGAAACTTTCTTT
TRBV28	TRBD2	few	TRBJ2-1	CASGGDSYNEQFF	TGTGCCTCCGGGGGGGATTCCTACAATGAGCAGTTCTTC
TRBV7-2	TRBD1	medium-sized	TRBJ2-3	CASSLLQGLDTQYF	TGTGCCAGCAGCTTATTACAGGGGCTAGATACGCAGTATTTT
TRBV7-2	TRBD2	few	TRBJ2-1	CASSFTLAGGGNEQFF	TGTGCCAGCAGCTTCACCCTAGCGGGGGGGGGTAATGAGCAGTTCTTC
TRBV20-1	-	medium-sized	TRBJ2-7	CSARSAKLPEEQYF	TGCAGTGCTAGATCCGCTAAACTGCCTGAAGAGCAGTACTTC
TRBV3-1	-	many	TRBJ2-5	CASFSSLYQETQYF	TGTGCCAGCTTCTCCTCGCTGTACCAAGAGACCCAGTACTTC
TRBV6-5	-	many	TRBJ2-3	CASSYSRADTQYF	TGTGCCAGCAGTTACTCGAGGGCAGATACGCAGTATTTT
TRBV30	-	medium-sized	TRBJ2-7	CACDIRLGAEQYF	TGTGCCTGCGACATTCGATTGGGGGCCGAGCAGTACTTC
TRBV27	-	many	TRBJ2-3	CASSLRGSTDTQYF	TGTGCCAGCAGTTTGCGTGGGAGCACAGATACGCAGTATTTT
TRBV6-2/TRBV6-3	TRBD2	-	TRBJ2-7	CASSYSSGTYEQYF	TGTGCCAGCAGTTACTCGAGCGGGACCTACGAGCAGTACTTC
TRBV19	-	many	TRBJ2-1	CASSQGLLNEQFF	TGTGCCAGTAGTCAGGGACTTCTCAATGAGCAGTTCTTC
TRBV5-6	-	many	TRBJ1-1	CASSFLPGANTEAFF	TGTGCCAGCAGCTTCTTACCGGGGGCAAACACTGAAGCTTTCTTT
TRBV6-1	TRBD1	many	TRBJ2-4	CASNRDRNIQYF	TGTGCCAGCAACCGGGACAGAAACATTCAGTACTTC
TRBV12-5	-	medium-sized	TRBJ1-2	CASGFRDYGYTF	TGTGCTAGTGGTTTCCGGGACTATGGCTACACCTTC
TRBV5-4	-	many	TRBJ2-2	CASSFVGLNTGELFF	TGTGCCAGCAGCTTCGTGGGGCTCAACACCGGGGAGCTGTTTTTT
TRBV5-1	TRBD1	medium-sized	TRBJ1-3	CASSRGQGNSGNTIYF	TGCGCCAGCAGCCGAGGACAGGGCAACTCTGGAAACACCATATATTTT
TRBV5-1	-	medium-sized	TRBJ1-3	CASSLEYGNTIYF	TGCGCCAGCAGCTTGGAATACGGAAACACCATATATTTT
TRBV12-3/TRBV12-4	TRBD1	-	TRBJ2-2	CASRERQGATGELFF	TGTGCCAGCAGAGAACGACAGGGGGCCACCGGGGAGCTGTTTTTT
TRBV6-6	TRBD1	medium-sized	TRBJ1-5	CASSSDRGDHWPQHF	TGTGCCAGCAGTTCGGACAGGGGAGATCATTGGCCCCAGCATTTT
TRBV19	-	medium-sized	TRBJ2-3	CASSGQFSTDTQYF	TGTGCCAGTAGTGGTCAGTTTAGCACAGATACGCAGTATTTT
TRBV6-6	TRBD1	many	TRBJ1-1	CASWKQGAGNTEAFF	TGTGCCAGCTGGAAACAGGGGGCAGGGAACACTGAAGCTTTCTTT
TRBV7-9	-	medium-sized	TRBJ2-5	CASSLGAGQETQYF	TGTGCCAGCAGCTTAGGGGCGGGACAAGAGACCCAGTACTTC
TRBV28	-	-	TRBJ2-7	CASNLKGREQYF	TGTGCCAGCAACCTCAAGGGTCGCGAGCAGTACTTC
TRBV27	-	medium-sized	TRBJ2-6	CASSLQTGANVLTF	TGTGCCAGCAGCCTACAAACTGGGGCCAACGTCCTGACTTTC
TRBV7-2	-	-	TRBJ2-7	CASSLAEGFYEQYF	TGTGCCAGCAGCTTAGCCGAGGGATTCTACGAGCAGTACTTC
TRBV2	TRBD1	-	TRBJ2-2	CASSFDRGQGRELFF	TGTGCCAGCAGCTTCGACAGGGGGCAGGGCCGGGAGCTGTTTTTT
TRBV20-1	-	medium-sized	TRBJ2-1	CSASTLGVYNEQFF	TGCAGTGCGTCAACCCTAGGGGTATACAATGAGCAGTTCTTC
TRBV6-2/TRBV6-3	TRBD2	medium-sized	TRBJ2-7	CASSYTSGTFSYEQYF	TGTGCCAGCAGTTACACTAGCGGCACCTTCTCCTACGAGCAGTACTTC
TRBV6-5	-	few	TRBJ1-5	CASSYRAGYSQPQHF	TGTGCCAGCAGTTACAGGGCCGGGTATAGTCAGCCCCAGCATTTT
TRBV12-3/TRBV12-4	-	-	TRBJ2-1	CASCLFSLGEQFF	TGTGCCAGCTGTCTCTTTAGTCTGGGTGAGCAGTTCTTC
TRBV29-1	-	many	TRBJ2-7	CSVRQALSYEQYF	TGCAGCGTTAGGCAGGCACTCTCCTACGAGCAGTACTTC
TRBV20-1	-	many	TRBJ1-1	CSVMLLGNTEAFF	TGCAGTGTTATGTTGCTTGGGAACACTGAAGCTTTCTTT
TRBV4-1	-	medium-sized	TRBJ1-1	CASSLESLTGNTEAFF	TGCGCCAGCAGCCTCGAATCACTAACAGGGAACACTGAAGCTTTCTTT
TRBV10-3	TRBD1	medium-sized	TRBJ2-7	CAISSGGVGEQYF	TGTGCCATCAGTTCAGGGGGCGTAGGGGAGCAGTACTTC